Listed here are 3 T cell receptor beta chains from one sample, sequenced in a study of T cells in Graves' hyperthyroidism and ophthalmopathy. Researchers took RNA transcripts and amplified the TCR beta CDR3 regions from them. The TCR CDR3 was amplified in a first-round RT-PCR using the HTBI primer set. Using its own MiXCR run on the multiplex PCR reads, TCRdb lists one record per CDR3 protein. The sample lists 500,000 to 800,000 distinct CDR3 sequences; around 15% were seen once. Sequenced sample: blood. The receptors originated from a woman aged 45-60 years with Graves' ophthalmopathy.

This clonotype was recorded many times. The chain is built from TRBV27 and TRBJ2-7; 8 bases are shared with TRBD2. The CDR3 runs 14 residues. Germline V CDR1 and CDR2: MNHEY, SMNVEV (reference sequence). V dropped 3 bases and J dropped 3; count of bases not matched to a gene: 4. CDR3 DNA: TGTGCCAGCAGTTTCTCTAGCGGGCTCTACGAGCAGTACTTC. Protein sequence: CASSFSSGLYEQYF.

The rearrangement uses TRBV29-1 and TRBJ2-1; 12 bases line up with TRBD2. CDR1 and CDR2 (germline): SQVTM, ANQGSEA. The CDR3 extends over 12 amino acids. Trimming cost V 5 bases and J 9 bases; bases outside gene matches: 2. CDR3 loop: CSVRLAGVEQFF. CDR3 bases: TGCAGCGTTCGACTAGCGGGAGTTGAGCAGTTCTTC.

The V call is TRBV6-1, the J call TRBJ1-2; no definite D call. This CDR3 is 13 amino acids long. Germline assignment: CDR1 MNHNS and CDR2 SASEGT. V lost 6 bases to trimming and J lost 3 bases, with 11 bases between them. CDR3: CASRRSEYYGYTF. The CDR3 nucleotides are TGTGCCAGCAGAAGGTCCGAATACTATGGCTACACCTTC.